The 12 T cell receptor beta chains reported below all come from one sample, sequenced in a study of neoadjuvant anti-PD-1 for oral cavity cancer. The table came from immunoSEQ multiplex PCR; TCRdb's copy has only in-frame clones and leaves some out. The data show tens of thousands of clones, with more than 65% seen just once and 2% to 3% held by the top ten. The input for sequencing was PBMCs, taken before nivolumab (anti-PD-1) treatment. The receptors were gathered from a person between 40 and 85 years old with oral cavity squamous cell carcinoma.

This chain joins TRBV20-1 and TRBJ1-1; D remains unclear. The V gene's germline CDR1 is DFQATT and CDR2 SNEGSKA (reference sequence). Trimming stripped 8 bases from V and 4 bases from J, with 11 bases between. The CDR3 totals 11 residues. The CDR3 DNA follows: TGCAGTCCGCTGCGGGGCACTGAAGCTTTCTTT. This translates into CSPLRGTEAFF.

V is TRBV5-6 and J is TRBJ1-4; the D is unclear. CDR3 length: 14 residues. Trimming left V 4 bases short and J 5 bases short, with 12 bases between. Per the germline V gene, CDR1 is SGHDT and CDR2 is YYEEEE. The CDR3 loop reads CASSVDQFNEKLFF. Here the CDR3 DNA reads TGTGCCAGCAGCGTGGACCAGTTCAATGAAAAACTGTTTTTT.

V usage is TRBV29-1 and J usage is TRBJ2-1, with 10 bases matching TRBD2. This CDR3 is built from 14 residues. Germline values: CDR1 SQVTM, CDR2 ANQGSEA. With 3 bases clipped from V and 4 bases from J, the junction kept 3 bases outside the gene matches. For the CDR3, the DNA is TGCAGCGTTGAGGAGCGGGAGGGATACAATGAGCAGTTCTTC. It specifies CSVEEREGYNEQFF.

V usage is TRBV7-9 and J usage is TRBJ1-5, with D uncertain. Looked up from germline, CDR1 is SEHNR and CDR2 is FQNEAQ (reference sequence). V was shortened by 4 bases and J by 10 bases, with 17 bases between the two germline ends. The CDR3 spans 14 residues. The CDR3 loop is CASSSDTSISPQHF. The CDR3 DNA reads TGTGCCAGCAGCTCTGACACATCAATCAGCCCCCAGCATTTT.

V is TRBV15 and J is TRBJ2-1, with TRBD2 as a possible D gene (5 bases). V was trimmed by 5 bases and J by 0 bases, leaving 14 bases between them. The CDR3 length is 16 residues. Germline V gene data show CDR1 as LNHNV and CDR2 as YYDKDF (reference sequence). The CDR3 DNA sequence: TGTGCCACCAGCCCTCGGGGTACGGGCTCCTACAATGAGCAGTTCTTC. Its translation is CATSPRGTGSYNEQFF. The full variable domain, with the rest looked up from reference TRBV15 and TRBJ2-1, is DAMVIQNPRYQVTQFGKPVTLSCSQTLNHNVMYWYQQKSSQAPKLLFHYYDKDFNNEADTPDNFQSRRPNTSFCFLDIRSPGLGDTAMYLCATSPRGTGSYNEQFFGPGTRLTVL.

V and J are TRBV7-9 and TRBJ1-4, with D uncertain. Germline V gives CDR1 SEHNR, CDR2 FQNEAQ (reference sequence). The CDR3 has 16 amino acids. The ends were cut back, 5 bases at V and 5 bases at J, with 18 bases in the middle. The CDR3 nucleotides are TGTGCCAGCAGCCTATACGGAGGGAGCCCGAATGAAAAACTGTTTTTT. It translates to CASSLYGGSPNEKLFF.

V and J are TRBV18 and TRBJ1-1; unclear D gene. Trimming shortened V by 2 bases and J by 0 bases, and 10 bases separated the two germline ends. Germline CDR1 and CDR2: KGHSH and LQKENI. CDR3 size: 15 residues. The CDR3: CASSPVEGLNTEAFF. The CDR3, as DNA: TGTGCCAGCTCACCAGTGGAGGGTTTGAACACTGAAGCTTTCTTT.

The rearrangement uses TRBV19 and TRBJ1-5; 7 bases map to TRBD1. Germline CDR1 and CDR2: LNHDA and SQIVND (reference sequence). The trim removed 6 bases at V and 4 bases at J, leaving 9 bases unmatched. The CDR3 is 15 amino acids. CDR3 sequence (DNA): TGTGCCAGTAGATACCTCGACAGGGAAAATCAGCCCCAGCATTTT. Amino acids: CASRYLDRENQPQHF.

The chain recombines TRBV5-5 with TRBJ2-7, with TRBD2 matching over 12 bases. V trimming: 2 bases; J trimming: 5 bases; junction bases outside the gene matches: 8. Germline V gene lookup returns CDR1 SGHKS and CDR2 YYEKEE (reference sequence). This CDR3 is 16 amino acids long. In DNA form, the CDR3 reads TGTGCCAGCAGCTTTAACCTAGCGGGAGGGAACCACGAGCAGTACTTC. Protein sequence: CASSFNLAGGNHEQYF.

The genes are TRBV2 and TRBJ2-7; tentatively, D is TRBD1 (6 bases). The V end was cut by 4 bases, the J end by 3 bases, with 19 bases between. CDR1 and CDR2 from the germline V gene are SNHLY and FYNNEI. The CDR3 has 16 residues. CDR3 sequence reads: CASSGTVRGFNYEQYF. The CDR3 DNA reads as TGTGCCAGCAGTGGGACAGTTAGGGGTTTCAACTACGAGCAGTACTTC.

The chain is built from TRBV5-1 and TRBJ1-2; D uncertain. The CDR3 is 15 amino acids. Germline loops: CDR1 SGHRS, CDR2 YFSETQ. Between the trimmed V and J ends, which lost 0 bases and 4 bases, there was a span of 13 bases. The CDR3 reads CASSLDPQPRYGYTF. The CDR3 DNA sequence: TGCGCCAGCAGCTTGGACCCACAACCTCGCTATGGCTACACCTTC.

The chain is built from TRBV28 and TRBJ1-5, with D maybe TRBD1 (5 bases). The germline CDR1 and CDR2 sequences are MDHEN and SYDVKM. This CDR3 has 14 residues. V lost 8 bases and J 0 bases, leaving 11 bases between the germline ends. The CDR3 nucleotides are TGTGCCAGCTGGGAGAGGGGTAGCAATCAGCCCCAGCATTTT. Amino acid sequence: CASWERGSNQPQHF.